The clone carrying this TCR beta chain was found a few times. The antigen is unknown. At the DNA level, this CDR3 is encoded by other sequences in the same sample as well. Documented treatment: approximately 18 received Ad26.COV2.S at low or high dose, single or two shots; five or six received placebo; per-sample allocation not given. Sampling was done on day 63 after the first vaccine or placebo injection. The assay was immunoSEQ multiplex PCR, and TCRdb's table has in-frame clones only and misses some. This table holds fewer than 800,000 clones, 80% to 90% found once. The data stem from a study of Ad26.COV2.S vaccination and SARS-CoV-2 variants. CDR1 and CDR2 (germline): MNHEY, SVGAGI. The CDR3 runs to 15 residues. V was cut by 0 bases and J by 1 base, with 9 bases left in between. Whole-study findings and limits: Recipients of vaccine and of placebo showed similar breadth of their non-spike TCR repertoires.

The rearrangement joins TRBV6-5 to TRBJ1-2; TRBD1 might be the D (5 bases). The TCR originated in a person between 18 and 65 years old who received the Ad26.COV2.S COVID-19 vaccine or a placebo. The sequencing here drew on peripheral blood, taken in a trial of Ad26.COV2.S vaccine versus placebo. The DNA for the CDR3 is TGTGCCAGCAGTTACTCCAGGGAGTTTAACTATGGCTACACCTTC. Its protein is CASSYSREFNYGYTF.